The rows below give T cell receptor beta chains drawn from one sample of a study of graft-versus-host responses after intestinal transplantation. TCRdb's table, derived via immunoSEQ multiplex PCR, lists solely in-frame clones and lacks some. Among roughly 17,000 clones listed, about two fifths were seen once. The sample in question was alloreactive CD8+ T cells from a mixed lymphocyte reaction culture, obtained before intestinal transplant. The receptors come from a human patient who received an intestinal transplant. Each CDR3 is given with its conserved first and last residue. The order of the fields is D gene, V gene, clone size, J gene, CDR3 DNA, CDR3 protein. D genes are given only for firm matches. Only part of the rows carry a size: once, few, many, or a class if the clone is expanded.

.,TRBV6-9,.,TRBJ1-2,TGTGCCAGGCCCGGGTGGACTAACTATGGCTACACCTTC,CARPGWTNYGYTF
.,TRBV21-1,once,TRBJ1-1,TGTGCCAGCAGCAAAAAGGTTTCCGGGCGTGGGGACACTGAAGCTTTCTTT,CASSKKVSGRGDTEAFF
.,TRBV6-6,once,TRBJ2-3,TGTGCCAGCAGTGCCAAGTCGGAACCAACCACAGATACGCAGTATTTT,CASSAKSEPTTDTQYF
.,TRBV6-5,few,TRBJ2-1,TGTGCCAGCAGTTACTCAGGGCAGGGGGGGAATGAGCAGTTCTTC,CASSYSGQGGNEQFF
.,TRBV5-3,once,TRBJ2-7,TGTGCCAGAAGCTTACGGGGACGCTCCTACGAGCAGTACTTC,CARSLRGRSYEQYF
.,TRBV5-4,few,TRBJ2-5,TGTGCCAGCAGCTTGGGGGGAAGATACCAAGAGACCCAGTACTTC,CASSLGGRYQETQYF
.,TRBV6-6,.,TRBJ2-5,TGTGCCAGCAGTTACTCAGGGAGAGAGACCCAGTACTTC,CASSYSGRETQYF
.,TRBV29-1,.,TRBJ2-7,TGCAGCGTTGATGGTGGAGATATCGGTCCCTACGAGCAGTACTTC,CSVDGGDIGPYEQYF
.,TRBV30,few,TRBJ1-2,TGTGCCTGGAAGGTTCAGGGGAGCTATGGCTACACCTTC,CAWKVQGSYGYTF
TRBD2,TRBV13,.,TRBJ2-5,TGTGCCAGCAGCCCCCGAGTTAGCGGGGCGAAAGAGACCCAGTACTTC,CASSPRVSGAKETQYF
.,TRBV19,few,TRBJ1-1,TGTGCCAGCTCCGCGGGGGCTAACACTGAAGCTTTCTTT,CASSAGANTEAFF
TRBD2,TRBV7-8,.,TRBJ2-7,TGTGCCAGCAGCTTAGTTTTTAGCGGGAGTAACCCCTACATTGACGAGCAGTACTTC,CASSLVFSGSNPYIDEQYF
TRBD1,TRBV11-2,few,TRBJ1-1,TGTGCCAGCAGCTTAGGGTTCCCAGGGGGCGGGGGGAACACTGAAGCTTTCTTT,CASSLGFPGGGGNTEAFF
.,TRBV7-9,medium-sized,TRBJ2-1,TGTGCCAGCAGCTCCAGGGACGGTAGCTCCTACAATGAGCAGTTCTTC,CASSSRDGSSYNEQFF
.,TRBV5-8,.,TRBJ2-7,TGTGCCAGCAGCTTGGAAAGGGCCTCCTACGAGCAGTACTTC,CASSLERASYEQYF
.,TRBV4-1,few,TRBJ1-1,TGCGCCAGCAGCCAAGGACCGAACACTGAAGCTTTCTTT,CASSQGPNTEAFF
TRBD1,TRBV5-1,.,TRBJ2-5,TGCGCCAGCAGCTCGACAGGGGCATTAGAGACCCAGTACTTC,CASSSTGALETQYF
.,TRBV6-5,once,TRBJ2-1,TGTGCCAGCAGTTACGGGGCACCGGGACCTTACAATGAGCAGTTCTTC,CASSYGAPGPYNEQFF
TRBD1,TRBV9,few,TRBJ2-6,TGTGCCAGCAGCAACGGACAGGGGGGTAAGGGTGGGGCCAACGTCCTGACTTTC,CASSNGQGGKGGANVLTF
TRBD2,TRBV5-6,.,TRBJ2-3,TGTGCCAGCAGCTTTTCGGGGGAGGGGTCTAGCACAGATACGCAGTATTTT,CASSFSGEGSSTDTQYF
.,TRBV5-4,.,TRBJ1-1,TGTGCCAGCAGCTGGGAGAACACTGAAGCTTTCTTT,CASSWENTEAFF
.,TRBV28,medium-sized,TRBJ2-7,TGTGCCAGCAGTTTATCGGGCAGGGTAGGGCTCGAGCAGTACTTC,CASSLSGRVGLEQYF
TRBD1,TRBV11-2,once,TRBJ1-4,TGTGCCAGCAGCTCGGACAGGGAAGAGGGTGAAAAACTGTTTTTT,CASSSDREEGEKLFF
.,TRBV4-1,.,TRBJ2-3,TGCGCCAGCAGCCGTTTTAGGGGCACAGATACGCAGTATTTT,CASSRFRGTDTQYF
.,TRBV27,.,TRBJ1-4,TGTGCCAGTCGTTGTTTGGAGGAAGGGAAAAATGAAAAACTGTTTTTT,CASRCLEEGKNEKLFF
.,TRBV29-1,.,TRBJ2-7,TGCAGCGCCAAGGACAGAGACTACGAGCAGTACTTC,CSAKDRDYEQYF